Described below is a single TCR beta chain sequence and its context. This clone's antigen is unknown. Nothing much larger sits one base from this clone, and base qualities are not available. Library method: the immunoSEQ multiplex PCR assay. TCR beta CDR3 sequencing was performed on DNA from the cultured, isolated CD4+ T cells. The study's processing was this. Non-productive TCR sequences were removed, reads were trimmed to the CDR3 region, and CDR3s of at least 7 amino acids were retained. The MANAFEST web app was used to pick out antigen-specific clonotypes by comparing their expansion in peptide wells with that in reference cultures. Positive clones required FDR<0.05 expansion versus reference and all other wells, odds ratio above 5, and frequency above 0.1% in two replicate wells. A clonotype was defined as cross-reactive if the clonotype was significantly expanded both in SARS-CoV-2 spike wells and in at least one common cold coronavirus spike condition. CDR3 similarity was assessed by Levenshtein distance using the stringdist R package, and unrooted trees were constructed with ape in R 3.6.1. TCRdb stores this immuneACCESS table with in-frame sequences only. Part of the clones is absent; in the studies checked, under half of the shortfall reflects unresolved V genes, and no reason is known for the rest. V and J calls and clone size follow that table, whereas D and trimming were derived from the DNA. This sample comprises tens of thousands of clones, 80% to 85% of them detected only once. The top ten hold approximately 1.3% of the sample.

The data are from a study of vaccination effects on CD4 cells after COVID-19 (dated by TCRdb to about 2022). Turning to the overall study: Across the study, the median time from the second dose to post-vaccine sampling was 72 days (range 14 to 241). The study compared SARS-CoV-2 spike-specific CD4+ TCR repertoires before and after mRNA vaccination in COVID-19 convalescent patients and infection-naive vaccine recipients. A total of 9 to 11 COVID-19 convalescent patients and a handful of SARS-CoV-2-naive healthy vaccine recipients were included in the full study. Cultures from other donors in the study were sequenced with the Oncomine TCR Beta short-read assay on an Illumina iSeq 100.

To identify antigen-specific CD4+ T cell clonotypes by their expansion, the ViraFEST assay first stimulated PBMC with viral peptide pools and then applied TCR sequencing. After approximately 11 days of culture, CD4+ T cells were isolated with the EasySep CD4+ T cell isolation kit. Two doses of either the BNT162b2 or the mRNA-1273 mRNA SARS-CoV-2 vaccine were administered to participants. None of the healthy vaccine recipients had a prior SARS-CoV-2 infection, which was confirmed by nucleocapsid antibody tests that came back negative both before and after vaccination. A few million PBMC per well were cultured in IMDM with roughly 5% human AB serum, 8 to 10 IU/ml IL-2 and gentamicin, plus 10 ug/ml peptides. On days 3 and 7, half of the culture medium was replaced with fresh IL-2-containing medium. Unless noted otherwise, every peptide stimulation condition was cultured in triplicate wells. PBMC were separated from whole blood using Ficoll-Paque Plus gradient centrifugation and were then either cryopreserved at -140C or used fresh. The overlapping peptide pools covered the spike proteins of SARS-CoV-2 and of the common cold coronaviruses HCoV-NL63, HCoV-OC43 and HCoV-229E. The QIAamp micro DNA kit was used to extract genomic DNA from the cultured CD4+ T cells.

Summary of the overall study and its limitations: Clones induced by infection and clones induced by vaccination both contracted markedly at late timepoints after vaccination, which fits with T cell responses waning over time. Only a small number of convalescent patients were included, and no early post-infection timepoints were available, which limited the study. Among healthy vaccine recipients, nearly all vaccine-induced clones were SARS-CoV-2 mono-reactive, and just 1 of 255 was cross-reactive with common cold coronaviruses.

From the cysteine through the phenylalanine, the CDR3 covers 16 amino acids. Just CDR3 DNA is preserved here, 48 bases in frame from base 1. The CDR1 and CDR2 encoded by the germline V gene are ENHRY and SYGVKD. V loses 0 bases of germline sequence and J loses 1 base, and the interval between the two ends is 12 bases. The origin of this receptor is a human donor who received a COVID-19 vaccine. The source material was CD4+ T cells from PBMCs cultured with HCoV-229E spike peptides, sampled after COVID-19 vaccination. The cell subset or site label of this sample denotes: HCoV-229E spike overlapping peptide pool stimulation. The chain uses TRBV10-3 and TRBJ1-1, and TRBD1 may be the D gene, going by 5 matching bases. The DNA sequence reads TGTGCCATCAGTGAGTCGAAGTCAGGGCGGAACACTGAAGCTTTCTTT. This is translated as CAISESKSGRNTEAFF.